This passage covers 10 T cell receptor beta chains from one sample sequenced in a study of cytomegalovirus exposure and HLA in healthy donors. The PCR employed 60 Vbeta primers together with 13 Jbeta primers. Libraries were prepared by immunoSEQ multiplex PCR; TCRdb keeps only in-frame clonotypes and omits some of them. The sample lists 150,000 or so clones, just under 75% occurring once. The sequenced sample was PBMCs. All receptors derive from a woman under 30 in good health and CMV-seronegative.

The V call is TRBV4-1, the J call TRBJ1-1; D may be TRBD1 (5 bases). Germline V gene lookup returns CDR1 MGHRA and CDR2 YSYEKL. This CDR3 contains 15 residues. Trimming cost V 0 bases and J 6 bases, with 14 bases left between them. CDR3 in amino acids: CASSQDRKGIPEAFF. The CDR3 DNA follows: TGCGCCAGCAGCCAAGATCGTAAGGGGATCCCTGAAGCTTTCTTT.

As DNA, the CDR3 is TGTGCCAGCAGTTCAACCCTCTCAGGGGGCGGGGAGCTGTTTTTT. This codes for CASSSTLSGGGELFF. The J gene is TRBJ2-2, the V gene TRBV27; 7 nucleotides line up with TRBD1. Looked up from germline, CDR1 is MNHEY and CDR2 is SMNVEV (reference sequence). The CDR3 has 15 residues. Trimming cost V 4 bases and J 7 bases; bases outside gene matches: 9.

This clone was detected only a few times. The V call is TRBV7-8, the J call TRBJ1-2, with D possibly TRBD1 on 6 matching bases. The V end lost 6 bases, the J end lost 4 bases, and 12 bases lay between the germline ends. Germline CDR1 reads SGHVS; CDR2 reads FQNEAQ. This CDR3 is 13 amino acids long. The CDR3 DNA is TGTGCCAGCAGGGGGGGGGCAGCCTATGGCTACACCTTC. Translated: CASRGGAAYGYTF.

The CDR3 nucleotides read TGTGCCAGCAGCTTGGGGGGGGGAGCAACTAATGAAAAACTGTTTTTT. Translated, it gives CASSLGGGATNEKLFF. The chain links TRBV5-4 to TRBJ1-4, with a weak D call TRBD1 (5 bases). This CDR3 region has 16 residues. With 0 bases removed from V and 0 bases from J, the gap between germline ends came to 9 bases. CDR1 and CDR2 from the germline V gene are SGHNT and YYREEE (reference sequence).

This chain joins TRBV5-5 and TRBJ2-6; 10 bases map to TRBD1. This CDR3 comprises 17 residues. With V trimmed by 6 bases and J by 4 bases, 10 bases remained unmatched. Looked up from germline, CDR1 is SGHKS and CDR2 is YYEKEE (reference sequence). The CDR3 coding sequence is TGTGCCAGCAACTCAGGGACAGGGGTTTCAGGGGCCAACGTCCTGACTTTC. It yields the protein CASNSGTGVSGANVLTF.

The chain links TRBV14 to TRBJ1-2, with D hard to call. This CDR3 region has 14 residues. The V end was cut by 2 bases, the J end by 5 bases, with 12 bases between. The germline CDR1 and CDR2 sequences are SGHDN and FVKESK. The CDR3, as DNA: TGTGCCAGCAGCCAAAAACAGAATATATATGGCTACACCTTC. Translation gives CASSQKQNIYGYTF. Full variable domain (outside the CDR3, taken from reference TRBV14 and TRBJ1-2): EAGVTQFPSHSVIEKGQTVTLRCDPISGHDNLYWYRRVMGKEIKFLLHFVKESKQDESGMPNNRFLAERTGGTYSTLKVQPAELEDSGVYFCASSQKQNIYGYTFGSGTRLTVV.

This chain joins TRBV5-5 and TRBJ1-2, with TRBD1 matching over 9 bases. The CDR3 runs 16 residues. The germline CDR1 and CDR2 sequences are SGHKS and YYEKEE (reference sequence). The junction had 11 bases not matched to a gene; V was cut back by 4 bases and J by 4 bases. The CDR3 sequence is CASSTQGTGTLYGYTF. For the CDR3, the DNA is TGTGCCAGCAGCACCCAAGGGACAGGGACCCTCTATGGCTACACCTTC.

This clone was recorded once. In DNA, the CDR3 is TGTGCCAGCAGCCCTGGACCCGGGACAGGGGGTCGCGAGCAGTACTTC. Translating gives CASSPGPGTGGREQYF. The rearrangement joins TRBV7-3 to TRBJ2-7; 11 nucleotides align to TRBD1. The length of the CDR3 is 16 residues. Germline trimming cut 5 bases from V and 6 bases from J; bases unmatched to any gene: 12. Germline CDR1 and CDR2: SGHTA and FQGTGA. Looking up the rest from reference TRBV7-3 and TRBJ2-7 gives the full variable domain: GAGVSQTPSNKVTEKGKYVELRCDPISGHTALYWYRQSLGQGPEFLIYFQGTGAADDSGLPNDRFFAVRPEGSVSTLKIQRTERGDSAVYLCASSPGPGTGGREQYFGPGTRLTVT.

CDR3 loop: CASSWDSIETQYF. The CDR3 nucleotides read TGTGCCAGCAGTTGGGACTCGATAGAGACCCAGTACTTC. The gene calls are TRBV6-5 and TRBJ2-5, with D possibly matching TRBD2 (6 bases). V dropped 4 bases and J dropped 4 bases, with 10 bases sitting between them. Germline CDR1 is MNHEY and CDR2 is SVGAGI. The CDR3 sequence is 13 residues long.

A single count supports this clone. This rearrangement joins TRBV6-5 to TRBJ2-3; no reliable D call. Trimming took 0 bases from V and 4 from J, leaving 11 bases between them. The length of the CDR3 is 15 residues. Germline CDR1 reads MNHEY; CDR2 reads SVGAGI. The CDR3, as DNA: TGTGCCAGCAGTTACTCTATCGCTCCAGCAGATACGCAGTATTTT. Its protein product is CASSYSIAPADTQYF.